A single sample is the source of the 6 T cell receptor beta chains below, sequenced in a study of cytomegalovirus exposure and HLA in healthy donors. Primers for the PCR totalled 60 Vbeta and 13 Jbeta. Sequencing was performed with immunoSEQ multiplex PCR; in TCRdb, only in-frame clones are kept and a portion is missing. In the table there are some 150,000 clones, roughly four fifths of which are singletons. Source material: PBMCs. The receptors shown here come from a woman between 45 and 60 years old in good health and CMV-seronegative.

This sequence joins TRBV6-4 and TRBJ1-2, with TRBD1 as a possible D gene (6 bases). Between the trimmed V and J ends, which lost 11 bases and 5 bases, there was a span of 9 bases. Germline CDR1 is MRHNA and CDR2 is SNTAGT. CDR3 length equals 10 residues. The DNA for the CDR3 is TGTGCCGCTCAGGGGTATGGCTACACCTTC. Amino acid sequence: CAAQGYGYTF.

The chain is built from TRBV2 and TRBJ2-3; 9 nucleotides agree with TRBD2. CDR1 and CDR2 from the germline V gene are SNHLY and FYNNEI. The CDR3 has 13 amino acids. V shed 10 bases, J shed 6 bases, and the junction held 8 bases outside the gene matches. The CDR3 DNA is TGTGCCACCCGAAGCGGGAGGCGGGATACGCAGTATTTT. Its translation: CATRSGRRDTQYF.

The chain is built from TRBV19 and TRBJ1-1; 9 nucleotides match TRBD1. Germline V gives CDR1 LNHDA, CDR2 SQIVND (reference sequence). The CDR3 covers 15 residues. V lost 6 bases and J lost 1; bases outside the gene matches: 6. Here the CDR3 reads CASRRQGVTNTEAFF. The CDR3, as DNA: TGTGCCAGTAGACGACAGGGGGTGACGAACACTGAAGCTTTCTTT.

The chain carries TRBV7-9 and TRBJ2-3; the D is unclear. The V end was cut by 5 bases, the J end by 1 base, with 7 bases between. The CDR3 totals 13 residues. Germline CDR1 reads SEHNR; CDR2 reads FQNEAQ (reference sequence). In DNA, the CDR3 is TGTGCCAGCAGCGCCCAGGGCACAGATACGCAGTATTTT. Protein product: CASSAQGTDTQYF.

The chain couples TRBV10-2 to TRBJ2-3, with 15 bases identical to TRBD2. The CDR3 totals 20 residues. J gave up 5 bases and V 10 bases, and 22 bases lay outside the gene matches. Germline lookup yields CDR1 WSHSY and CDR2 SAAADI. The CDR3 loop reads CATSHEFRTSGGATGDTQYF. Here the CDR3 DNA reads TGCGCCACCTCACACGAATTCAGGACTAGCGGGGGGGCGACGGGAGATACGCAGTATTTT.

To note about this clone: The same CDR3 also results from other DNA sequences found in this sample. V is TRBV2 and J is TRBJ1-1, with 8 bases fitting TRBD1. The CDR3 covers 15 residues. Looked up from germline, CDR1 is SNHLY and CDR2 is FYNNEI. V shed 6 bases, J shed 4 bases, and the junction held 10 bases outside the gene matches. CDR3 sequence reads: CASSGGQGWGTEAFF. The CDR3 region has the DNA TGTGCCAGCAGCGGAGGACAGGGATGGGGCACTGAAGCTTTCTTT.